A single count supports the clone carrying this TCR beta chain. The source of the sample is a study of blood T cell repertoires in COVID-19. Study-level background: Samples taken during acute and convalescent COVID-19 were collected in the United States, Italy and Spain. PBMCs, B-cell-depleted T cells, or T cells provided the cDNA or gDNA that made up the material.

The germline gives CDR1 MNHNS, CDR2 SASEGT. V lost 0 bases to trimming and J lost 5 bases; unmatched junction nucleotides: 9. The CDR3 consists of 16 residues. The authors' processing: Reference gene primer amplification in the assay estimated nucleated cell counts. TCRdb's table, derived via immunoSEQ multiplex PCR, lists solely in-frame clones and lacks some. From that table come the V and J calls and clone size; the DNA was used to work out D and trimming. This table has around 340,000 clones, around 83% appearing once. The TCR originated in a man aged 25 to 40 with active or convalescent COVID-19. The chain uses TRBV6-1 and TRBJ2-5; 7 nucleotides align to TRBD2. Specimen: peripheral blood. The CDR3: CASSEARTSPRETQYF. Written as DNA, the CDR3 is TGTGCCAGCAGTGAAGCGAGGACTAGTCCCCGGGAGACCCAGTACTTC.